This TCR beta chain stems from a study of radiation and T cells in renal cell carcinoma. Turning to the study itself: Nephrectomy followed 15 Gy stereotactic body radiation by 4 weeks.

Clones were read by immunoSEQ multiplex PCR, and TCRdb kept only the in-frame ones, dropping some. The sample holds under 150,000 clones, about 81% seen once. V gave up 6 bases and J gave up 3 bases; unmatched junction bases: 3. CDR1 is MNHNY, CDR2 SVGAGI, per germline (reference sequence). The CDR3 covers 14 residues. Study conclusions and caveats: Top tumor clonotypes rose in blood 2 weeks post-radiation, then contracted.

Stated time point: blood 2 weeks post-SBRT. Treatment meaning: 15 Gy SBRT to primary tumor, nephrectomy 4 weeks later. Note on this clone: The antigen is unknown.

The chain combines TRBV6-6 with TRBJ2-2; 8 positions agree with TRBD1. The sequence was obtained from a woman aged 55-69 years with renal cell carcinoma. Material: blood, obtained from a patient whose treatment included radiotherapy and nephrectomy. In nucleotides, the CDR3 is TGTGCCAGCAGCAGACAGGGGCACACCGGGGAGCTGTTTTTT. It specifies CASSRQGHTGELFF.